Shown below are 32 T cell receptor beta chains from a single sample sequenced in a study of blood T cell repertoires in COVID-19. The repertoire was sequenced with immunoSEQ multiplex PCR; TCRdb's copy has only in-frame clones and lacks some. The sample has nearly 70,000 clones; around 88% are singletons. Sequenced sample: peripheral blood. The receptor source for this set is a woman aged 70 to 79 with acute or convalescent COVID-19.

The V call is TRBV28, the J call TRBJ1-2; TRBD1 matches at 10 bases. This CDR3 region has 16 residues. Per germline, CDR1 MDHEN and CDR2 SYDVKM. J gave up 4 bases and V 1 base, and 6 bases lay outside the gene matches. The CDR3 protein is CASSLSGTGAFYGYTF. The CDR3 DNA reads as TGTGCCAGCAGTTTATCCGGGACAGGGGCTTTCTATGGCTACACCTTC.

The chain links TRBV7-2 to TRBJ1-5, with D hard to call. The CDR3 is 18 residues long. Trimming shortened V by 4 bases and J by 4 bases, and 23 bases separated the two germline ends. CDR1 and CDR2 (germline): SGHTA, FQGNSA. The CDR3 coding sequence is TGTGCCAGCAGCTCTATGCCCTTGGAGGGATATACAAATCAGCCCCAGCATTTT. This sequence encodes CASSSMPLEGYTNQPQHF. The complete variable domain, with remaining parts taken from reference TRBV7-2 and TRBJ1-5, reads GAGVSQSPSNKVTEKGKDVELRCDPISGHTALYWYRQSLGQGLEFLIYFQGNSAPDKSGLPSDRFSAERTGGSVSTLTIQRTQQEDSAVYLCASSSMPLEGYTNQPQHFGDGTRLSIL.

CDR3 region: CASSSLDRRYGYTF. The CDR3 DNA reads as TGTGCCAGCAGTTCCCTGGACAGGCGCTATGGCTACACCTTC. This chain uses TRBV27 with TRBJ1-2, with 7 bases lining up with TRBD1. Germline lookup yields CDR1 MNHEY and CDR2 SMNVEV (reference sequence). The CDR3 contains 14 residues. Losses at the gene ends were 4 bases for V and 4 bases for J; bases not matched to a gene: 6.

This clone was recorded only once. The rearrangement joins TRBV7-3 to TRBJ2-3, with TRBD1 matching over 7 bases. Germline CDR1 reads SGHTA; CDR2 reads FQGTGA. J gave up 4 bases and V 0 bases, and 1 base lay outside the gene matches. CDR3 length: 14 residues. CDR3 amino acids: CASSLTGGADTQYF. In nucleotides, the CDR3 is TGTGCCAGCAGCTTAACAGGGGGCGCAGATACGCAGTATTTT.

The V and J genes are TRBV12-5 and TRBJ1-4; 7 positions agree with TRBD1. V shed 1 base and J 12 bases; nucleotides not matched to a gene: 8. The CDR3 sequence is 14 residues long. Germline values: CDR1 LGHNT, CDR2 FRNRAP. The CDR3 loop reads CASGLDLDREELFF. In DNA, the CDR3 is TGTGCTAGTGGTTTGGACCTCGACAGGGAAGAACTGTTTTTT.

This chain joins TRBV7-3 and TRBJ2-2, with D possibly matching TRBD1 (6 bases). Germline values: CDR1 SGHTA, CDR2 FQGTGA. Deletions cut 1 base from V and 4 bases from J, with 10 bases between. There are 15 residues in the CDR3. The CDR3 sequence is CASSLNRGSTGELFF. CDR3 nucleotides: TGTGCCAGCAGCTTAAATAGGGGGAGCACCGGGGAGCTGTTTTTT.

The table lists this clone with a few counts. V usage is TRBV6-2 or TRBV6-3 and J usage is TRBJ2-7; 15 nucleotides line up with TRBD2. CDR1 and CDR2 from the germline V gene are MNHEY and SVGEGT. V shed 5 bases and J 3 bases; nucleotides not matched to a gene: 8. The CDR3 is made up of 17 amino acids. CDR3 amino acids: CASSPGLAGGPGYEQYF. In DNA, the CDR3 is TGTGCCAGCAGTCCCGGACTAGCGGGAGGGCCGGGCTACGAGCAGTACTTC.

This sequence joins TRBV21-1 and TRBJ1-1; the DNA was not compared with TRBD1, the D call given in the table. TRBV21-1 is described as a pseudogene. The CDR3 length is 11 residues. CDR3 residues: CAAGVRAEAFF. In DNA form, the CDR3 reads TGTGCGGCAGGGGTCAGGGCTGAAGCTTTCTTT.

The V and J genes are TRBV18 and TRBJ1-1, with 7 bases identical to TRBD1. The CDR3 consists of 16 residues. Germline lookup yields CDR1 KGHSH and CDR2 LQKENI. The junction had 10 bases not matched to a gene; V was cut back by 6 bases and J by 0 bases. The CDR3 DNA follows: TGTGCCAGCTCTATACTGACAGGGACAATGAACACTGAAGCTTTCTTT. Its translation is CASSILTGTMNTEAFF.

Only one count was recorded for this clone. The CDR3 DNA follows: TGTGCTTCCCTCCTGGGGCCAGGGCAGCCCCAGCATTTT. Amino acids: CASLLGPGQPQHF. This rearrangement joins TRBV12-5 to TRBJ1-5; D possibly corresponds to TRBD1 (5 bases). There are 13 residues in the CDR3. Trimming shortened V by 11 bases and J by 7 bases, and 18 bases separated the two germline ends. Germline assignment: CDR1 LGHNT and CDR2 FRNRAP.

The chain's CDR3 is CASSPQEDSTNEKLFF. The CDR3, as DNA: TGTGCCAGCAGCCCTCAAGAGGACTCAACTAATGAAAAACTGTTTTTT. The chain joins TRBV7-9 to TRBJ1-4, with D unclear. Trimming removed 5 bases at V and 0 bases at J, with 13 bases between. Germline CDR1 reads SEHNR; CDR2 reads FQNEAQ (reference sequence). The CDR3 totals 16 residues. The variable domain in full, completed from reference TRBV7-9 and TRBJ1-4, reads DTGVSQNPRHKITKRGQNVTFRCDPISEHNRLYWYRQTLGQGPEFLTYFQNEAQLEKSRLLSDRFSAERPKGSFSTLEIQRTEQGDSAMYLCASSPQEDSTNEKLFFGSGTQLSVL.

CDR3 DNA: TGTGCCAGCAGGCCTATCCATGAGGATGAAGCTTTCTTT. Its protein is CASRPIHEDEAFF. The gene calls are TRBV9 and TRBJ1-1; D gene ambiguous. The germline gives CDR1 SGDLS, CDR2 YYNGEE. This CDR3 spans 13 amino acids. V lost 5 bases to trimming and J lost 7 bases, with 15 bases between them.

This clone was found once. This chain uses TRBV28 with TRBJ1-6, with D maybe TRBD1 (5 bases). The V end was cut by 3 bases, the J end by 7 bases, with 13 bases between. The CDR3 totals 15 residues. CDR1 and CDR2 from the germline V gene are MDHEN and SYDVKM. The CDR3 nucleotides are TGTGCCAGCAGTTTGGCCAGGGCAGCGAATTCACCCCTCCACTTT. Its protein product is CASSLARAANSPLHF.

The chain couples TRBV5-1 to TRBJ2-5, with 15 bases that match TRBD2. Germline values: CDR1 SGHRS, CDR2 YFSETQ. V shed 0 bases, J shed 5 bases, and the junction held 2 bases outside the gene matches. CDR3 length: 16 residues. The CDR3 reads CASSLGTSGRAETQYF. The DNA for the CDR3 is TGCGCCAGCAGCTTGGGGACTAGCGGGAGGGCTGAGACCCAGTACTTC.

This chain uses TRBV5-4 with TRBJ1-2; unclear D gene. The V gene lost 5 bases and the J gene lost 9 bases, with 20 bases spanning the gap. This CDR3 contains 14 residues. Germline V gene sequence: CDR1 SGHNT, CDR2 YYREEE (reference sequence). Here the CDR3 reads CASRKIDSYNSYTF. The CDR3 DNA is TGTGCCAGCAGGAAAATAGACTCCTATAATAGCTACACCTTC.

The rearrangement links TRBV29-1 to TRBJ1-1, with no clear D. Trimming pared 2 bases from V and 5 bases from J, leaving 9 bases between. The length of the CDR3 is 12 residues. Germline V gene lookup returns CDR1 SQVTM and CDR2 ANQGSEA. CDR3 sequence: CSVESGRTEAFF. CDR3 bases: TGCAGCGTTGAATCGGGTCGTACTGAAGCTTTCTTT.

The chain employs TRBV20-1 and TRBJ2-7, with TRBD2 identical over 11 bases. This CDR3 contains 14 residues. Trimming removed 3 bases from V and 7 bases from J; junction bases left unmatched: 8. The germline gives CDR1 DFQATT, CDR2 SNEGSKA (reference sequence). The CDR3 bases are TGCAGTGCTAGTCCGCTAGCGGGAGGACAAGAGCAGTACTTC. Amino acids: CSASPLAGGQEQYF.

The J gene is TRBJ1-2, the V gene TRBV19; TRBD1 matches 8 bases. The CDR3 length is 14 residues. Per germline, CDR1 LNHDA and CDR2 SQIVND (reference sequence). The V and J ends lost 6 bases and 1 base, in that order; junction bases with no gene match: 4. The CDR3 spells CASRRTGINYGYTF. CDR3 nucleotide sequence: TGTGCCAGTAGGAGGACAGGGATTAACTATGGCTACACCTTC.

This clone occurred many times. The chain couples TRBV19 to TRBJ1-1; 8 positions agree with TRBD1. Germline values: CDR1 LNHDA, CDR2 SQIVND (reference sequence). The ends lost 1 base at V and 0 bases at J; junction bases unmatched: 7. The CDR3 sequence is 17 residues long. CDR3 nucleotide sequence: TGTGCCAGTAGTATAGGACAGGGGAAGGTCATGAACACTGAAGCTTTCTTT. Its translation is CASSIGQGKVMNTEAFF.

In DNA form, the CDR3 reads TGTGCCAGCAGTGGCAGGACAGGGGAAGGCTACACCTTC. Translated: CASSGRTGEGYTF. The chain joins TRBV6-4 to TRBJ1-2; 9 bases match TRBD1. Germline lookup yields CDR1 MRHNA and CDR2 SNTAGT. V was clipped by 4 bases and J by 8 bases; unmatched bases: 5. CDR3 size: 13 residues.

The V and J genes are TRBV5-4 and TRBJ2-3; weak D call: TRBD2 (6 bases). V lost 0 bases and J lost 0, with 14 bases in between. The CDR3 is 17 residues long. Germline V lookup: CDR1 SGHNT, CDR2 YYREEE (reference sequence). The CDR3 DNA is TGTGCCAGCAGCTTGGCCCCGGGACTGTCTAGCACAGATACGCAGTATTTT. It yields the protein CASSLAPGLSSTDTQYF.

This clone was seen a few times. CDR3 sequence reads: CATSPPEGRSGENIQYF. The CDR3, as DNA: TGTGCCACCAGCCCCCCCGAGGGAAGAAGTGGGGAAAACATTCAGTACTTC. This chain connects TRBV15 to TRBJ2-4; tentative D call: TRBD2 (5 bases). There are 17 residues in the CDR3. Trimming took off 5 bases at V and 5 bases at J, with 22 bases between the two ends. In germline, CDR1 is LNHNV, CDR2 YYDKDF (reference sequence).

The V gene is TRBV9, the J gene TRBJ1-2; a possible D gene is TRBD1 (5 bases). CDR1 and CDR2 from the germline V gene are SGDLS and YYNGEE. The CDR3 spans 14 residues. Trimming took 4 bases from V and 3 from J, leaving 13 bases between them. In DNA form, the CDR3 reads TGTGCCAGCAGCCCCGAGGCAGGGCACTATGGCTACACCTTC. Its protein product is CASSPEAGHYGYTF.

This clone was counted a single time. This chain joins TRBV5-6 and TRBJ1-2; D not resolved. The CDR3 is 16 amino acids. Germline assignment: CDR1 SGHDT and CDR2 YYEEEE. Trimming took 4 bases from V and 0 from J, leaving 16 bases between them. CDR3 sequence (DNA): TGTGCCAGCAGCCCCCCGGCGGGCCTAGCTAACTATGGCTACACCTTC. Translation: CASSPPAGLANYGYTF.

The chain joins TRBV7-6 to TRBJ1-2; 9 bases are a match to TRBD1. Looked up from germline, CDR1 is SGHVS and CDR2 is FNYEAQ. This CDR3 has 18 amino acids. The V segment lost 3 bases and the J segment 3 bases; nucleotides outside the gene matches: 14. In DNA, the CDR3 is TGTGCCAGCAGCTTCGGGACAGGGACAAGGGATGCCTACTATGGCTACACCTTC. Residues: CASSFGTGTRDAYYGYTF.

V and J are TRBV2 and TRBJ1-5, with 9 bases lining up with TRBD1. This CDR3 spans 15 amino acids. Looked up from germline, CDR1 is SNHLY and CDR2 is FYNNEI. The ends lost 7 bases at V and 5 bases at J; junction bases unmatched: 9. CDR3 nucleotide sequence: TGTGCCAGCACCTTGGACAGGGGCCTCGATCAGCCCCAGCATTTT. Protein: CASTLDRGLDQPQHF. Variable domain in full (rest from reference TRBV2 and TRBJ1-5): EPEVTQTPSHQVTQMGQEVILRCVPISNHLYFYWYRQILGQKVEFLVSFYNNEISEKSEIFDDQFSVERPDGSNFTLKIRSTKLEDSAMYFCASTLDRGLDQPQHFGDGTRLSIL.

The chain couples TRBV7-8 to TRBJ1-1, with D possibly being TRBD1 (6 bases). V dropped 2 bases and J dropped 1 base, with 17 bases sitting between them. The CDR3 is 17 amino acids. Germline-derived CDR1 and CDR2 are SGHVS and FQNEAQ. CDR3 amino acids: CASSLSRGGSSNTEAFF. CDR3 nucleotide sequence: TGTGCCAGCAGCTTATCGCGGGGGGGCAGCTCGAACACTGAAGCTTTCTTT.

The chain has TRBV28 and TRBJ2-1; 7 positions match TRBD2. The germline gives CDR1 MDHEN, CDR2 SYDVKM. With 6 bases clipped from V and 2 bases from J, the junction kept 10 bases outside the gene matches. This CDR3 has 16 residues. The CDR3 sequence is CASSLLSAGTYNEQFF. The DNA for the CDR3 is TGTGCCAGCAGCCTCCTCTCAGCGGGAACCTACAATGAGCAGTTCTTC.

The J gene is TRBJ1-2, the V gene TRBV7-2; D might be TRBD1 (6 bases). V dropped 0 bases and J dropped 3 bases, with 17 bases sitting between them. The CDR3 contains 17 residues. The germline gives CDR1 SGHTA, CDR2 FQGNSA. CDR3 nucleotides: TGTGCCAGCAGCTTAGCTTTTGGGGGGGGCGGTGACTATGGCTACACCTTC. It yields the protein CASSLAFGGGGDYGYTF.

The table lists this clone with a count of one. The chain recombines TRBV24-1 with TRBJ2-1, with 8 bases that match TRBD2. The CDR3 loop spans 15 amino acids. In germline, CDR1 is KGHDR, CDR2 SFDVKD. The V segment lost 4 bases and the J segment 8 bases; nucleotides outside the gene matches: 9. In DNA form, the CDR3 reads TGTGCCACCAGTGACGGGGGGGCAGGGGCGGATGAGCAGTTCTTC. It encodes CATSDGGAGADEQFF.

This clone was recorded once. The V call is TRBV29-1, the J call TRBJ1-2; TRBD1 aligns across 9 bases. Germline V gives CDR1 SQVTM, CDR2 ANQGSEA. The V segment lost 6 bases and the J segment 8 bases; nucleotides outside the gene matches: 4. This CDR3 spans 11 amino acids. CDR3 region: CSVLGQGGYTF. CDR3 DNA: TGCAGCGTCTTGGGACAGGGCGGCTACACCTTC.

The chain employs TRBV3-1 (or the pseudogene TRBV3-2) and TRBJ2-1; 10 bases align to TRBD2. Germline CDR1 reads LGHDT; CDR2 reads YNNKEL (reference sequence). Germline trimming cut 0 bases from V and 9 bases from J; bases unmatched to any gene: 5. The CDR3 length is 15 residues. The CDR3 loop is CASSQESGGAGEQFF. The CDR3 DNA is TGTGCCAGCAGCCAAGAGAGCGGGGGGGCTGGTGAGCAGTTCTTC.